These 25 T cell receptor beta chains originate from one sample sequenced in a study of T-cell reconstitution after alpha-beta-depleted transplantation in children. The library targeted TCRbeta and was prepared with unique molecular identifiers. Using its own MiXCR run on the PCR reads, TCRdb lists one record per CDR3 protein. The sample yields around 500,000 distinct CDR3 sequences, approximately 22% seen once. Here the sequenced sample was PBMCs, mostly from graft donor cells, taken 360 days after TCRalphabeta/CD19-depleted stem cell transplant. The receptors originated from a boy in the first two years of life who had a stem cell transplant for acute myeloid leukemia, so the T cells may come from the graft donor.

This clonotype has more than one count but fewer than ten. This chain connects TRBV20-1 to TRBJ2-2; TRBD1 matches at 8 bases. V was clipped by 6 bases and J by 0 bases; unmatched bases: 12. Germline CDR1 and CDR2: DFQATT and SNEGSKA (reference sequence). The CDR3 is made up of 17 amino acids. In DNA, the CDR3 is TGCAGTGCCAGGCCCTGGGGACAGGATACGAACACCGGGGAGCTGTTTTTT. It yields the protein CSARPWGQDTNTGELFF.

This clonotype has more than one count but fewer than ten. The J gene is TRBJ2-4, the V gene TRBV29-1; no firm D call. This CDR3 region has 10 residues. The germline V and J ends were trimmed by 3 bases and 9 bases, with 6 bases remaining between them. The germline gives CDR1 SQVTM, CDR2 ANQGSEA. The DNA of the CDR3 is TGCAGCGTTGAGTGGGGCATTCAGTACTTC. Its protein is CSVEWGIQYF. The complete variable domain, with remaining parts taken from reference TRBV29-1 and TRBJ2-4, reads SAVISQKPSRDICQRGTSLTIQCQVDSQVTMMFWYRQQPGQSLTLIATANQGSEATYESGFVIDKFPISRPNLTFSTLTVSNMSPEDSSIYLCSVEWGIQYFGAGTRLSVL.

This clonotype was counted a few times. The chain joins TRBV24-1 to TRBJ2-2, with no clear D. V was clipped by 9 bases and J by 9 bases, with 10 bases between them. This CDR3 contains 11 residues. Per germline, CDR1 KGHDR and CDR2 SFDVKD. The CDR3 DNA reads as TGTGCCACCGCGACATCCCGGGAGCTGTTTTTT. It is translated as CATATSRELFF.

A few counts support this clonotype. This chain links TRBV12-3 or TRBV12-4 with TRBJ2-2; 7 bases match TRBD2. The CDR3 is made up of 15 amino acids. V shed 6 bases, J shed 4 bases, and the junction held 8 bases outside the gene matches. This chain's CDR3 is CASSSAREGTGELFF. DNA for the CDR3: TGTGCCAGCAGCTCCGCAAGGGAGGGCACCGGGGAGCTGTTTTTT.

The V and J genes are TRBV12-3 or TRBV12-4 and TRBJ1-3; the D gene is possibly TRBD1 (6 bases). This CDR3 has 19 residues. The ends were cut back, 2 bases at V and 0 bases at J, with 20 bases in the middle. In DNA, the CDR3 is TGTGCCAGCAGTTTACAAGGGGGACCTCGACCGAACTCTGGAAACACCATATATTTT. Translating gives CASSLQGGPRPNSGNTIYF.

This clonotype was counted only a few times. The V and J genes are TRBV29-1 and TRBJ1-4; D possibly corresponds to TRBD1 (5 bases). The CDR3 contains 15 residues. Trimming took off 4 bases at V and 10 bases at J, with 22 bases between the two ends. The germline V gene encodes CDR1 SQVTM and CDR2 ANQGSEA. In DNA form, the CDR3 reads TGCAGCGTTGTGTGGATGGGCAGGGCAGGAGGAAAACTGTTTTTT. This codes for CSVVWMGRAGGKLFF.

In this sample, this clonotype turned up many times. The chain joins TRBV29-1 to TRBJ2-5; a weak D match, TRBD1 (6 bases). The CDR3 contains 15 residues. Germline V gene data show CDR1 as SQVTM and CDR2 as ANQGSEA. V was pared by 6 bases and J by 1 base, with 18 bases between. The CDR3 nucleotides are TGCAGCGTCCCCGACTACGGACAGAGCCAAGAGACCCAGTACTTC. Its translation is CSVPDYGQSQETQYF.

This clonotype was counted at least ten times. V is TRBV9 and J is TRBJ2-1; 9 nucleotides agree with TRBD2. V shed 0 bases, J shed 9 bases, and the junction held 7 bases outside the gene matches. Germline V CDR1 and CDR2: SGDLS, YYNGEE. The CDR3 has 15 amino acids. In nucleotides, the CDR3 is TGTGCCAGCAGCGTAGTTCAGCGGGGGGCGGGTGAGCAGTTCTTC. It specifies CASSVVQRGAGEQFF. The full variable domain, rest sourced from reference TRBV9 and TRBJ2-1, is DSGVTQTPKHLITATGQRVTLRCSPRSGDLSVYWYQQSLDQGLQFLIQYYNGEERAKGNILERFSAQQFPDLHSELNLSSLELGDSALYFCASSVVQRGAGEQFFGPGTRLTVL.

CDR3 DNA sequence: TGTGCCAGCAGAAGGACCGGGCCCAACGTCCTGACTTTC. This sequence encodes CASRRTGPNVLTF. The chain couples TRBV27 to TRBJ2-6; D not certain. Trimming stripped 6 bases from V and 8 bases from J, with 11 bases between. CDR1 is MNHEY and CDR2 is SMNVEV in the germline V gene (reference sequence). The CDR3 runs 13 residues.

The chain uses TRBV6-1 and TRBJ2-2; possible D gene TRBD2, 5 bases. This CDR3 is built from 15 residues. With 6 bases removed from V and 1 base from J, the gap between germline ends came to 12 bases. The germline gives CDR1 MNHNS, CDR2 SASEGT. The chain's CDR3 is CASRNPTMNTGELFF. The CDR3 DNA reads TGTGCCAGCAGGAATCCGACTATGAACACCGGGGAGCTGTTTTTT.

J is TRBJ1-4 and V is TRBV10-3, with D unclear. Looked up from germline, CDR1 is ENHRY and CDR2 is SYGVKD. Trimming removed 6 bases from V and 3 bases from J, with 8 bases in between. The CDR3 consists of 13 residues. The CDR3 sequence is CAISGRPNEKLFF. The CDR3 DNA reads TGTGCCATCAGCGGACGCCCTAATGAAAAACTGTTTTTT.

This sequence joins TRBV5-1 and TRBJ1-2; TRBD1 aligns across 9 bases. Germline trimming cut 4 bases from V and 1 base from J; bases unmatched to any gene: 5. The CDR3 is made up of 15 amino acids. Germline V gene sequence: CDR1 SGHRS, CDR2 YFSETQ. CDR3 residues: CASSPRDRDNYGYTF. DNA for the CDR3: TGCGCCAGCAGCCCCCGGGACAGGGATAACTATGGCTACACCTTC.

This chain joins TRBV25-1 and TRBJ2-1; D might be TRBD1 or TRBD2, each matching 5 bases. Trimming cost V 3 bases and J 8 bases, with 11 bases left between them. The germline V gene has CDR1 MGHDK and CDR2 SYGVNS. There are 13 residues in the CDR3. CDR3 in amino acids: CASSDSVGDEQFF. The DNA for the CDR3 is TGTGCCAGCAGTGATTCCGTGGGGGATGAGCAGTTCTTC.

This clonotype appeared many times. This chain uses TRBV6-2 or TRBV6-3 with TRBJ2-7; no firm D call. CDR3 length equals 14 residues. V was pared by 2 bases and J by 6 bases, with 14 bases between. The germline V gene encodes CDR1 MNHEY and CDR2 SVGEGT. The DNA of the CDR3 is TGTGCCAGCAGTTACACCTCCGCAGGTGGCGAGCAGTACGTC. This translates into CASSYTSAGGEQYV.

In this sample, this clonotype turned up a few times. The V gene is TRBV9, the J gene TRBJ2-3, with D possibly being TRBD2 (6 bases). Trimming shortened V by 0 bases and J by 4 bases, and 12 bases separated the two germline ends. The germline V gene encodes CDR1 SGDLS and CDR2 YYNGEE. The CDR3 covers 15 residues. CDR3 sequence: CASSVGGGFPDTQYF. CDR3 in DNA: TGTGCCAGCAGCGTAGGGGGAGGCTTTCCAGATACGCAGTATTTT.

This clonotype was detected a few times. This chain connects TRBV20-1 to TRBJ2-2; D is perhaps TRBD1 or TRBD2 (5 bases each). This CDR3 has 12 amino acids. Germline CDR1 DFQATT, CDR2 SNEGSKA (reference sequence). V gave up 3 bases and J gave up 6 bases, with 8 bases separating them. The CDR3 reads CSASEGPGELFF. The DNA of the CDR3 is TGCAGTGCTAGTGAGGGGCCCGGGGAGCTGTTTTTT.

The CDR3 bases are TGTGCCAGCACCTATAGGGCTAATGAGCAGTTCTTC. As protein: CASTYRANEQFF. The rearrangement links TRBV12-3 or TRBV12-4 to TRBJ2-1, with D uncertain. The CDR3 spans 12 residues. The V end lost 7 bases, the J end lost 7 bases, and 11 bases lay between the germline ends.

The rearrangement uses TRBV5-1 and TRBJ2-1; perhaps TRBD1 as D (5 bases). CDR3 size: 13 residues. Trimming left V 6 bases short and J 8 bases short, with 15 bases between. Germline V CDR1 and CDR2: SGHRS, YFSETQ. In DNA, the CDR3 is TGCGCCAGCATCAGGGTGATAGGGGATGAGCAGTTCTTC. This translates into CASIRVIGDEQFF.

There are many counts of this clonotype. This chain uses TRBV7-2 with TRBJ2-7; TRBD1 is a possible D gene (5 bases). The germline V gene encodes CDR1 SGHTA and CDR2 FQGNSA. Trimming took off 5 bases at V and 3 bases at J, with 11 bases between the two ends. The CDR3 length is 13 residues. CDR3 sequence: CASSPGHVYEQYF. The CDR3 DNA is TGTGCCAGCAGCCCCGGACACGTCTACGAGCAGTACTTC.

This clonotype has ten or more counts. This chain joins TRBV20-1 and TRBJ1-1, with a weak D call TRBD1 (5 bases). This CDR3 spans 13 amino acids. The germline gives CDR1 DFQATT, CDR2 SNEGSKA (reference sequence). V was cut by 5 bases and J by 4 bases, with 14 bases left in between. The CDR3 loop reads CSASENGGTEAFF. CDR3 nucleotides: TGCAGTGCTTCGGAGAATGGGGGCACTGAAGCTTTCTTT.

This clonotype was detected a few times. The chain uses TRBV18 and TRBJ2-3, with 9 positions matching TRBD2. Germline lookup yields CDR1 KGHSH and CDR2 LQKENI. The CDR3 consists of 16 residues. Trimming removed 3 bases from V and 2 bases from J; junction bases left unmatched: 6. The CDR3 protein is CASSPELAGFTDTQYF. Here the CDR3 DNA reads TGTGCCAGCTCACCTGAACTAGCGGGCTTCACAGATACGCAGTATTTT.

This clonotype was observed a handful of times. This chain uses TRBV7-6 with TRBJ1-3, with D possibly being TRBD1 (5 bases). The CDR3 covers 16 residues. Trimming left V 1 base short and J 2 bases short, with 12 bases between. The germline V gene encodes CDR1 SGHVS and CDR2 FNYEAQ. CDR3 region: CASSLGGGVAGNTIYF. DNA of the CDR3: TGTGCCAGCAGCTTAGGTGGAGGGGTAGCTGGAAACACCATATATTTT.

This clonotype was counted at least ten times. The chain combines TRBV18 with TRBJ2-3; no clear D gene. V lost 3 bases and J 5 bases, leaving 6 bases between the germline ends. The CDR3 runs to 12 residues. Germline V lookup: CDR1 KGHSH, CDR2 LQKENI. Written as DNA, the CDR3 is TGTGCCAGCTCACCCTCGGGAGATACGCAGTATTTT. Translation gives CASSPSGDTQYF. The full variable domain, rest sourced from reference TRBV18 and TRBJ2-3, is NAGVMQNPRHLVRRRGQEARLRCSPMKGHSHVYWYRQLPEEGLKFMVYLQKENIIDESGMPKERFSAEFPKEGPSILRIQQVVRGDSAAYFCASSPSGDTQYFGPGTRLTVL.

Turning to this clonotype: This may come from a read error, since a much larger clone is one base off. The rearrangement joins TRBV6-5 to TRBJ1-2; the match to TRBD1 covers 7 bases. The CDR3 is made up of 13 amino acids. V trimming: 2 bases; J trimming: 4 bases; junction bases outside the gene matches: 1. Germline V lookup: CDR1 MNHEY, CDR2 SVGAGI. The CDR3 spells CASSYRGPYGYTF. The CDR3, as DNA: TGTGCCAGCAGTTACAGGGGGCCCTATGGCTACACCTTC.

The chain joins TRBV15 to TRBJ2-3; D unclear. This CDR3 has 13 residues. Trimming shortened V by 0 bases and J by 1 base, and 2 bases separated the two germline ends. Per germline, CDR1 LNHNV and CDR2 YYDKDF (reference sequence). The CDR3 reads CATSRERTDTQYF. The CDR3 bases are TGTGCCACCAGCAGAGAACGCACAGATACGCAGTATTTT.